The 27 T cell receptor beta chains below all came from one sample that was sequenced in a study of a mutant IDH1 vaccine in newly diagnosed glioma (dated by TCRdb to the early 2020s). The library was built by means of the immunoSEQ multiplex PCR assay. In TCRdb, the immuneACCESS table is reduced to in-frame sequences with V and J assigned. These tables do not hold every clone; where another copy was compared, an unresolved V gene accounts for under half, and the others remain unexplained. In all, the sample holds about 61,000 clones, and around 80% of those were seen once. Approximately 6.1% of the sample is held by the ten biggest clonotypes. Their antigen targets remain unknown. What this sample's time point label stands for: week 11, during vaccination. A 20-mer mutant IDH1 peptide at 300 micrograms in Montanide made up each vaccine dose, which was injected subcutaneously together with topical imiquimod.

This specimen consisted of PBMCs, obtained from a glioma patient whose treatment included an IDH1 peptide vaccine. The source of these receptors is a man in his fifties with glioma.

CDR3 sequence reads: CASTLGRINYGYTF. CDR3 bases: TGTGCCAGCACTCTGGGACGGATTAACTATGGCTACACCTTC. The V gene is TRBV6-1, the J gene TRBJ1-2, with a possible D match to TRBD1 (5 bases). The V end lost 7 bases, the J end lost 1 base, and 13 bases lay between the germline ends. The CDR3 is 14 amino acids. Per the germline V gene, CDR1 is MNHNS and CDR2 is SASEGT.

V usage is TRBV28 and J usage is TRBJ2-2, with D perhaps assigned TRBD1 or TRBD2 (5 bases each). The CDR3 spans 14 residues. CDR1 is MDHEN, CDR2 SYDVKM, per germline. Trimming took off 3 bases at V and 6 bases at J, with 11 bases between the two ends. CDR3 coding DNA: TGTGCCAGCAGTTTTCTCATGGGGGCCGGGGAGCTGTTTTTT. Residues: CASSFLMGAGELFF.

V and J are TRBV4-3 and TRBJ2-3, with TRBD2 matching 7 bases. Germline V gives CDR1 LGHNA, CDR2 YSLEER. V was pared by 3 bases and J by 0 bases, with 3 bases of the junction left unmatched. CDR3 size: 15 residues. The chain's CDR3 is CASSQGGGSTDTQYF. CDR3 coding DNA: TGCGCCAGCAGCCAGGGCGGGGGTAGCACAGATACGCAGTATTTT.

The rearrangement links TRBV18 to TRBJ2-7, with unresolved D. The CDR3 sequence is 13 residues long. Germline CDR1 is KGHSH and CDR2 is LQKENI. The V and J ends lost 0 bases and 2 bases respectively, with 5 bases between them. In DNA form, the CDR3 reads TGTGCCAGCTCACCACCCCAGACCTACGAGCAGTACTTC. Translated, it gives CASSPPQTYEQYF.

Notes on this clone: One end of the junction varies from germline; a read error may be responsible. This chain connects TRBV7-9 to TRBJ1-2; 8 bases line up with TRBD1. The CDR3 spans 12 residues. Germline V gives CDR1 SEHNR, CDR2 FQNEAQ (reference sequence). The CDR3 reads CASSLEGTGEGF. Here the CDR3 DNA reads TGTGCCAGCAGCTTAGAAGGGACAGGTGAAGGCTTC. Using reference TRBV7-9 and TRBJ1-2 for the parts outside the CDR3, the full variable domain is DTGVSQNPRHKITKRGQNVTFRCDPISEHNRLYWYRQTLGQGPEFLTYFQNEAQLEKSRLLSDRFSAERPKGSFSTLEIQRTEQGDSAMYLCASSLEGTGEGFGSGTRLTVV.

The chain joins TRBV2 to TRBJ2-7; 7 bases fit TRBD2. V was clipped by 5 bases and J by 4 bases; unmatched bases: 14. The germline V gene has CDR1 SNHLY and CDR2 FYNNEI. The CDR3 is 16 amino acids. CDR3 DNA sequence: TGTGCCAGCAGTTCGCTCCCCGGGACTATCACGTACGAGCAGTACTTC. Protein: CASSSLPGTITYEQYF.

This clone was counted a single time. The J gene is TRBJ1-1, the V gene TRBV20-1, with TRBD1 as a possible D gene (5 bases). The germline V gene encodes CDR1 DFQATT and CDR2 SNEGSKA (reference sequence). The CDR3 is 11 residues long. V was clipped by 2 bases and J by 8 bases, with 9 bases between them. CDR3 region: CSARSPGEAFF. In DNA, the CDR3 is TGCAGTGCTAGATCACCAGGGGAAGCTTTCTTT.

This chain uses TRBV18 with TRBJ2-1, with 9 bases fitting TRBD1. Germline values: CDR1 KGHSH, CDR2 LQKENI. The CDR3 sequence is 15 residues long. The junction had 5 bases not matched to a gene; V was cut back by 4 bases and J by 4 bases. CDR3 region: CASSLRQGDYNEQFF. The DNA of the CDR3 is TGTGCCAGCTCACTACGACAGGGGGATTACAATGAGCAGTTCTTC.

This chain connects TRBV13 to TRBJ2-7; weak D call: TRBD1 (6 bases). The CDR3 has 15 amino acids. Germline CDR1 PRHDT, CDR2 FYEKMQ (reference sequence). The V and J ends lost 5 bases and 4 bases respectively, with 18 bases between them. This chain's CDR3 is CASSAPFGGLYEQYF. In DNA form, the CDR3 reads TGTGCCAGCAGCGCCCCCTTTGGGGGCTTATACGAGCAGTACTTC.

The rearrangement uses TRBV11-3 and TRBJ1-1; D remains unclear. Per germline, CDR1 SGHNT and CDR2 YENEEA. The CDR3 loop spans 15 amino acids. V was clipped by 5 bases and J by 4 bases, with 17 bases between them. The CDR3 here is CASSPRFSLGTEAFF. The CDR3 DNA follows: TGTGCCAGCAGCCCCCGATTCTCTCTCGGCACTGAAGCTTTCTTT.

The chain links TRBV7-9 to TRBJ2-5; 7 nucleotides align to TRBD2. This CDR3 spans 16 amino acids. Trimming took 5 bases from V and 5 from J; bases not matched to a gene: 14. CDR1 and CDR2 (germline): SEHNR, FQNEAQ (reference sequence). CDR3 nucleotide sequence: TGTGCCAGCAGCGCAGACCGAGGACTAGTCATGGAGACCCAGTACTTC. This sequence encodes CASSADRGLVMETQYF.

CDR3 protein: CASSPRDHNEQFF. The CDR3 bases are TGTGCCAGCAGCCCACGTGACCACAATGAGCAGTTCTTC. The J gene is TRBJ2-1, the V gene TRBV5-4, with D unresolved. Trimming removed 4 bases from V and 5 bases from J, with 10 bases in between. Germline CDR1 is SGHNT and CDR2 is YYREEE (reference sequence). The CDR3 totals 13 residues.

The chain is built from TRBV14 and TRBJ1-1; tentative D call: TRBD1 (5 bases). This CDR3 spans 13 amino acids. Deletions cut 2 bases from V and 4 bases from J, with 8 bases between. Germline V gives CDR1 SGHDN, CDR2 FVKESK. The CDR3 DNA follows: TGTGCCAGCAGCCAATTCAGGGTCACTGAAGCTTTCTTT. This translates into CASSQFRVTEAFF.

The V call is TRBV27, the J call TRBJ1-2, with D possibly matching TRBD1 (5 bases). Looked up from germline, CDR1 is MNHEY and CDR2 is SMNVEV (reference sequence). The CDR3 is made up of 16 amino acids. Trimming left V 3 bases short and J 4 bases short, with 18 bases between. The CDR3 region has the DNA TGTGCCAGCAGTTTTGGGGGTCAGGGCCCCATCTATGGCTACACCTTC. It is translated as CASSFGGQGPIYGYTF.

J is TRBJ2-6 and V is TRBV4-2, with 8 bases lining up with TRBD2. V gave up 4 bases and J gave up 2 bases; unmatched junction bases: 4. Germline CDR1 and CDR2: LGHNA and YNFKEQ. There are 16 residues in the CDR3. Written as DNA, the CDR3 is TGTGCCAGCAGCCCGGGAGGGGCGGCTGGGGCCAACGTCCTGACTTTC. Encoded protein: CASSPGGAAGANVLTF.

Comment on this clone: One junction end disagrees with the germline gene, perhaps due to a read error. The gene calls are TRBV2 and TRBJ2-7; TRBD2 might be the D (6 bases). The CDR3 extends over 14 amino acids. Germline lookup yields CDR1 SNHLY and CDR2 FYNNEI. Here the CDR3 DNA reads TGTGCCAGCAGGGAAGCGGGCAGGGACTACGAGCAGTACTTC. This gives the protein CASREAGRDYEQYF. Variable domain in full (rest from reference TRBV2 and TRBJ2-7): EPEVTQTPSHQVTQMGQEVILRCVPISNHLYFYWYRQILGQKVEFLVSFYNNEISEKSEIFDDQFSVERPDGSNFTLKIRSTKLEDSAMYFCASREAGRDYEQYFGPGTRLTVT.

This clone was recorded a few times. This chain joins TRBV28 and TRBJ1-5; possibly TRBD1 for D (5 bases). Trimming stripped 2 bases from V and 2 bases from J, with 7 bases between. The V gene's germline CDR1 is MDHEN and CDR2 SYDVKM. The CDR3 is made up of 14 amino acids. CDR3 region: CASSLGTGNQPQHF. The CDR3 DNA follows: TGTGCCAGCAGTTTAGGGACCGGCAATCAGCCCCAGCATTTT.

The chain carries TRBV9 and TRBJ2-5; D unresolved. Per germline, CDR1 SGDLS and CDR2 YYNGEE. Between the trimmed V and J ends, which lost 4 bases and 5 bases, there was a span of 21 bases. The CDR3 length is 16 residues. CDR3 sequence reads: CASSPSGLTALETQYF. CDR3 DNA sequence: TGTGCCAGCAGCCCATCGGGCCTAACGGCCTTGGAGACCCAGTACTTC.

The chain is built from TRBV18 and TRBJ1-1; no firm D call. Per the germline V gene, CDR1 is KGHSH and CDR2 is LQKENI. V lost 5 bases and J lost 0, with 4 bases in between. CDR3 length equals 12 residues. As DNA, the CDR3 is TGTGCCAGCTCATCCATGAACACTGAAGCTTTCTTT. Translated, it gives CASSSMNTEAFF.

The chain carries TRBV7-6 and TRBJ2-7, with 11 bases fitting TRBD2. Looked up from germline, CDR1 is SGHVS and CDR2 is FNYEAQ. This CDR3 spans 16 amino acids. Germline trimming cut 0 bases from V and 0 bases from J; bases unmatched to any gene: 1. The CDR3 loop is CASSLAGLADSYEQYF. The CDR3 coding sequence is TGTGCCAGCAGCTTAGCGGGACTAGCGGACTCCTACGAGCAGTACTTC.

DNA for the CDR3: TGTGCCAGTCGTTTACGCGGGGGACTACGGGAGCAGTACTTC. Encoded protein: CASRLRGGLREQYF. V usage is TRBV19 and J usage is TRBJ2-7; 7 bases align to TRBD2. The CDR3 runs to 14 residues. CDR1 and CDR2 from the germline V gene are LNHDA and SQIVND (reference sequence). The V and J ends lost 8 bases and 7 bases, in that order; junction bases with no gene match: 14.

This clone was found a few times. The chain links TRBV19 to TRBJ1-5; 8 nucleotides align to TRBD1. Germline V gene sequence: CDR1 LNHDA, CDR2 SQIVND (reference sequence). V shed 5 bases and J 2 bases; nucleotides not matched to a gene: 2. This CDR3 has 14 amino acids. CDR3 region: CASSPDRGNQPQHF. The CDR3 nucleotides are TGTGCCAGTAGTCCGGACAGGGGCAATCAGCCCCAGCATTTT.

The chain combines TRBV5-1 with TRBJ2-5; TRBD2 might be the D (6 bases). The CDR3 loop spans 15 amino acids. Germline V CDR1 and CDR2: SGHRS, YFSETQ. The germline V and J ends were trimmed by 3 bases and 1 base, with 13 bases remaining between them. The CDR3 sequence is CASSSMGGPQETQYF. CDR3 coding DNA: TGCGCCAGCAGCTCTATGGGGGGACCCCAAGAGACCCAGTACTTC. Combining the CDR3 with reference TRBV5-1 and TRBJ2-5 gives the whole variable domain KAGVTQTPRYLIKTRGQQVTLSCSPISGHRSVSWYQQTPGQGLQFLFEYFSETQRNKGNFPGRFSGRQFSNSRSEMNVSTLELGDSALYLCASSSMGGPQETQYFGPGTRLLVL.

The chain employs TRBV6-5 and TRBJ1-1; D call uncertain. The V and J ends lost 2 bases and 8 bases respectively, with 12 bases between them. The CDR3 length is 13 residues. Germline loops: CDR1 MNHEY, CDR2 SVGAGI. The CDR3 region is CASSYGQAMEAFF. The DNA of the CDR3 is TGTGCCAGCAGTTACGGTCAGGCCATGGAAGCTTTCTTT.

This sequence joins TRBV7-2 and TRBJ1-1; tentatively, D is TRBD1 (6 bases). V lost 5 bases, J lost 1 base, and 11 bases lay in between. Germline CDR1 SGHTA, CDR2 FQGNSA. The CDR3 extends over 14 amino acids. The CDR3 bases are TGTGCCAGCAGCGCCGGGACATCGAACACTGAAGCTTTCTTT. This encodes CASSAGTSNTEAFF.

This clone was picked up a small number of times. This CDR3 is also generated by other DNA sequences in the sample. The genes are TRBV7-8 and TRBJ1-1; unclear D gene. The CDR3 runs 13 residues. Between the trimmed V and J ends, which lost 1 base and 0 bases, there was a span of 3 bases. Germline lookup yields CDR1 SGHVS and CDR2 FQNEAQ. CDR3 DNA sequence: TGTGCCAGCAGCTTAGGTATGAACACTGAAGCTTTCTTT. Amino acids: CASSLGMNTEAFF. Supplemented by reference TRBV7-8 and TRBJ1-1, the full variable domain reads GAGVSQSPRYKVAKRGQDVALRCDPISGHVSLFWYQQALGQGPEFLTYFQNEAQLDKSGLPSDRFFAERPEGSVSTLKIQRTQQEDSAVYLCASSLGMNTEAFFGQGTRLTVV.

The chain recombines TRBV7-2 with TRBJ2-7; D is undetermined. CDR1 and CDR2 (germline): SGHTA, FQGNSA. The CDR3 totals 13 residues. Between the trimmed V and J ends, which lost 5 bases and 3 bases, there was a span of 11 bases. DNA of the CDR3: TGTGCCAGCAGCAAAGACAATCTCTACGAGCAGTACTTC. This gives the protein CASSKDNLYEQYF.